The clone carrying this TCR beta chain was seen more than once but under ten times. Its antigen is still unknown. V trimming: 5 bases; J trimming: 6 bases; junction bases outside the gene matches: 9. Germline CDR1 SEHNR, CDR2 FQNEAQ (reference sequence). The CDR3 has 15 amino acids. MiXCR, run by TCRdb on the 5' RACE reads, gives a single entry per CDR3 protein. Of some 500,000 distinct CDR3 sequences listed, over 12% are singletons. The sample belongs to a study of identical twins. Overall study results and limits: Cord blood beta clonotypes that were abundant carried fewer insertions, and memory repertoires showed no such trend. The models gave estimates that fell short of the out-of-frame TCR alpha sharing seen in monozygotic twins. Where out-of-frame alpha sequences were twin-shared, they showed excess low generation probability.

The data were also submitted as part of a second study, on yellow fever vaccine responses in identical twins. That report adds: Vaccine T cell responses of twins reportedly seemed partly convergent and partly personalized.

Sequencing was carried out using CD4+ T cells sorted from blood. The receptor was isolated from a woman between 18 and 29 years old in good health. The chain is built from TRBV7-9 and TRBJ2-1, with 8 bases identical to TRBD2. The CDR3 is CASSRAGARFNEQFF. DNA of the CDR3: TGTGCCAGCAGCAGAGCGGGAGCCCGCTTCAATGAGCAGTTCTTC.